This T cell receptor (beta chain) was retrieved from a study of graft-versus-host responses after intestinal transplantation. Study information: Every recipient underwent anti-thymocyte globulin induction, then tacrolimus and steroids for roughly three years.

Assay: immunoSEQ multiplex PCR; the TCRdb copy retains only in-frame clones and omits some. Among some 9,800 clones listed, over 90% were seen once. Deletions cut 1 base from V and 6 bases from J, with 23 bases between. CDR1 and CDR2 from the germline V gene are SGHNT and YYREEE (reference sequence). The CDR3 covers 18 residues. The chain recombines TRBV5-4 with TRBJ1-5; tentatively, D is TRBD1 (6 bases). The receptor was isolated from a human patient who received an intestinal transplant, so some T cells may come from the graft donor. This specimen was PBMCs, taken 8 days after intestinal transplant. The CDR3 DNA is TGTGCCAGCAGCTTGTGCCTGGGTGGGGGGGCACCTTGTCAGCCCCAGCATTTT. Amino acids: CASSLCLGGGAPCQPQHF.